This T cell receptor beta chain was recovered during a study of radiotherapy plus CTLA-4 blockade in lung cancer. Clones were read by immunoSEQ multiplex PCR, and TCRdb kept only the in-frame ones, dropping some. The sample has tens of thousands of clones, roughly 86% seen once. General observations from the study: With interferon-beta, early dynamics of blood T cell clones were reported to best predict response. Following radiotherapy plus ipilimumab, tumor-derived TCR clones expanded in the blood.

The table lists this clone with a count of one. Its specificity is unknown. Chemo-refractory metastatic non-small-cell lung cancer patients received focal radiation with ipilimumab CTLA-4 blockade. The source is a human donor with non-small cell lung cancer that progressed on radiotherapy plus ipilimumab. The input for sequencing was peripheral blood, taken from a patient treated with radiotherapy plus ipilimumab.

The chain's CDR3 is CASSVGRGGYEQYF. CDR3 DNA sequence: TGTGCCAGCAGCGTAGGCAGGGGAGGCTACGAGCAGTACTTC. This chain uses TRBV9 with TRBJ2-7; D may correspond to TRBD1 or TRBD2 (6 bases each). The CDR3 is made up of 14 amino acids. The germline gives CDR1 SGDLS, CDR2 YYNGEE. V shed 0 bases and J shed 3 bases, with 10 bases lying between them.